This T cell receptor beta chain was profiled in a study of blood T cell repertoires in COVID-19. Study-wide context: The United States, Italy and Spain provided the acute and convalescent COVID-19 samples.

As handled by the study authors: It was from reference gene primer amplification that nucleated cell counts were estimated. The table came from immunoSEQ multiplex PCR; TCRdb's copy has only in-frame clones and leaves some out. The DNA gave D and trimming, while V, J and clone size come from that table. The data hold roughly 99,000 clones, with around nine tenths observed a single time. The sequenced sample was peripheral blood. The sequence was collected from a man between 50 and 59 years old with COVID-19, enrolled during active disease.

The CDR3 DNA follows: TGTGCCAGCAGTTTTACAGGGCTTAAAGCCGGGGAGCTGTTTTTT. This sequence encodes CASSFTGLKAGELFF. The rearrangement uses TRBV6-5 and TRBJ2-2; D might be TRBD1 (6 bases). Trimming removed 4 bases at V and 6 bases at J, with 15 bases between. The CDR3 extends over 15 amino acids. In germline, CDR1 is MNHEY, CDR2 SVGAGI.